The T cell receptor (beta chain) described here comes from a study of cytomegalovirus exposure and HLA in healthy donors (dated by TCRdb to about 2017). Notes on the research overall: In an earlier analysis of about 560 of the donors, 276 Gb of sequence data and 90 million to 120 million unique TCR beta sequences from approximately 180 million T cells were reported. A separate validation cohort of about 110 different subjects was used in addition to the approximately 670-subject first cohort. A later genetic analysis took genome-wide SNP genotypes for 398 of the 666 donors and used that subset as a discovery cohort. To predict cytomegalovirus infection status, the study brought together high-throughput TCR immunosequencing, statistical association of individual TCRs with disease status, and machine learning. The study profiled the T cell repertoires of under 850 subjects by immunosequencing and related them to cytomegalovirus serostatus. Roughly 310 gigabases of sequencing data and approximately 85 million unique TCR sequences were included in an early release covering about 700 HLA-typed donors. All discovery cohort repertoires had been generated on a single sequencing platform. Typing coverage varied by locus: 629-630 donors for A, B, C, DRB1 and DQB1; roughly 510 for DQA1; nearly 610 for DPA1; more than 450 for DPB1. Among the approximately 430 genotyped donors, around 81% belonged to the genetic ancestry cluster associated with self-reported Caucasian donors. Rather than using new phenotypic data, the later analysis identified candidate immune exposures from TCR beta sequences and from how often those sequences occurred across donors. Because of strong linkage in the cohort, roughly five DR-DQ haplotypes were treated as single units for association and clustering. Donor age, sex, ethnicity and CMV serostatus were collected together with the repertoire data. A later analysis re-analyzed previously published TCR beta repertoires from 660 or so donors and added high-resolution HLA genotyping to study TCR occurrence patterns. The study was designed to test whether signatures of past pathogen exposure could be identified by cataloging public T cell receptors. Among some 410 genotyped donors of the cohort, an average of around 240,000 unique TCR beta nucleotide sequences was sequenced per donor, of which approximately 19% were non-productive. In an earlier analysis of a few hundred of the donors, high-throughput TCR beta sequencing was used to judge whether each TCR beta V gene segment behaved as functional or pseudogenic. Both class I and class II loci were covered by HLA typing, at four-digit resolution. Study-wide conclusions, independent of this receptor: Because counts were too low, roughly 18 rarely observed V segments, including chromosome 9 orphons, were left out of the earlier analysis of some 640 of the donors. Strong co-occurrence of HLA alleles, especially DR and DQ, made assigning TCR associations to individual alleles difficult. HLA typing was unavailable for some donors at each locus, so association tests used only the typed subset. The only immune exposure information available for the cohort was CMV serostatus. According to a later analysis, TCR association rates differed among HLA loci, with DRB1 alleles showing the most associated TCRs and HLA-C alleles showing the fewest. Linkage disequilibrium might explain the correlated functional status among segregating V segments, but an unknown experimental factor could not be ruled out. A cluster of highly shared sequence variants was judged likely to represent a technical artifact of the sequencing pipeline. A further reported finding was that TCR beta sequences accurately predicted the HLA-A and HLA-B alleles for most subjects in the first cohort. The presence/absence analyses assumed that sequencing depth was roughly uniform across donors, and that assumption may not be true. The classifier was reported to diagnose cytomegalovirus status with high specificity and sensitivity in both the original cohort and the validation cohort. In a later analysis, 16,951 TCR beta sequences were associated with specific HLA alleles at a false discovery rate of 0.05. According to a later analysis, parvovirus B19, influenza, CMV and Epstein-Barr virus appeared linked to several top co-occurrence clusters. A few of the identified cytomegalovirus-associated TCR beta chains were confirmed in vitro to be specific for cytomegalovirus antigens. According to the authors, the approach could potentially be generalized to other disease states and immunological phenotypes. Across donors, most TCR sequences were observed very rarely, whereas some public TCRs were present in many individuals. In a later analysis, HLA-associated TCR beta chains showed more clonal expansion and lower generation probabilities than non-associated chains that were equally common. In an earlier analysis of fewer than 750 of the donors, most TCR beta V segments were observed in productive rearrangements about 90% or about 30% of the time, broadly matching IMGT annotations. A later genetic analysis reported fewer N-insertions in productive TCRs among donors in an Asian-associated ancestry cluster than the approximately 700-donor mean. The study listed 164 TCR beta chains as associated with cytomegalovirus. Most CMV-associated TCR beta chains appeared to be HLA-restricted in a later analysis, and the HLA associations seemed to be driven largely by CMV exposure. An association between a missense DCLRE1C variant and V-gene and J-gene trimming of TCR beta chains was found in a later genetic analysis and replicated in an independent cohort. Because the 87-base-pair reads could not distinguish some IMGT-functional V segments, including TRBV6-2 and TRBV6-3, those segments were excluded. This cohort had only TCR beta chains sequenced, and the lack of alpha or paired-chain data limited which features could be detected.

Sequences MNHNS (CDR1) and SASEGT (CDR2) are obtained from the germline V gene. Taken from cysteine to phenylalanine, the CDR3 has 17 residues. The only DNA kept is the CDR3, 51 bases in frame from the first base. V is pared back by 0 bases and J by 2 bases, with 15 bases lying between the germline termini. The cohort consisted of 600 to 700 healthy bone marrow donors. At the time of sampling, every cohort member was nominally healthy, though immune exposures that went unrecorded were likely present. The donor tested CMV seronegative and was one of the 352 seronegative cohort members. Each donor provided a peripheral blood sample, and peripheral blood mononuclear cells were used for TCR beta sequencing. Genomic DNA extraction from the blood cell samples was performed with the Qiagen DNeasy Blood Extraction Kit. Preparation of the library involved the immunoSEQ multiplex PCR assay. A mixture of 60 forward primers for TCR Vbeta segments and 13 reverse primers for TCR Jbeta segments was used in the multiplex PCR. A multiplex PCR assay on genomic DNA amplified the CDR3 region of rearranged TCR beta genes. On the Illumina HiSeq System, the amplified TCR beta libraries were sequenced as 87-base-pair reads. The study's own analysis went as follows. A later analysis tallied around 80 million unique TCR beta chains across the 666 repertoires, and some 10 million of those chains were shared by two or more donors. Raw reads were error-corrected and collapsed into unique sequences by a nearest-neighbor algorithm in which closely related sequences were merged to remove PCR and sequencing errors. V, D and J gene segments were assigned by aligning CDR3 sequences to IMGT reference sequences. For a sequence to be retained, a match of at least six nucleotides to both a V gene segment and a J gene segment was required. Rearrangements were classified as productive when the CDR3 lacked stop codons and remained in frame with V and J, and all other rearrangements were classified as non-productive. CDR3 was defined by IMGT convention, running from the second conserved V-encoded cysteine to the conserved J-encoded phenylalanine. Sequences without an unambiguous match to a single V gene segment were excluded from the earlier analysis of about 640 of the donors. An earlier analysis of 587 of the donors classified V segments as functional when productive rearrangements were above 56.7% and as segregating when the standard deviation between donors was above 5%. A statistical classification framework was developed to diagnose cytomegalovirus status using the catalog of TCR beta chain sequences. V and J gene assignment, in a later analysis, came from comparing TCR nucleotide sequences with IMGT/GENE-DB human TR gene sequences. A later analysis assigned CDR3 sequences and most-parsimonious VDJ recombination scenarios with the TCRdist pipeline. A later analysis defined each TCR beta chain by its CDR3 amino acid sequence plus V-gene family, and excluded reads lacking a unique V-gene family. In a later analysis, several hundred highly shared, low-generation-probability nucleotide sequences were removed to address suspected cross-contamination and a sequencing artifact. A later analysis calculated a clonal expansion index for each public chain from normalized within-repertoire ranks of inferred template counts. A later analysis computed generation probabilities with a VDJ recombination model fitted to out-of-frame rearrangements, and checked the results against IGoR. In a later analysis, hypergeometric tests were used to score TCR-TCR, TCR-HLA and TCR-CMV co-occurrence, with a repertoire-size bias correction applied to TCR pairs. False discovery rates were estimated in a later analysis by permuting HLA or CMV assignments 20 times. In a later analysis, co-occurring TCRs were grouped using DBSCAN, with TCRdist sequence similarity added in when clustering inside HLA-allele-positive subsets. For co-occurrence clustering, repertoires with fewer than 30,000 or more than 120,000 public chains were excluded, along with roughly 5 repertoires with anomalous nucleotide sharing. TCRdb obtained this table from immuneACCESS and retained in-frame rearrangements with V and J assigned. These tables miss some clones; where compared with another copy, unresolved V genes account for less than half of the shortfall, and the remainder is unexplained. Clone size and V and J calls were adopted from that table, with D and trimming inferred from the DNA. The sample table shows some 130,000 clones, and 77% are seen once. The top ten clones comprise around 2% of the sample.

As concerns this clone: Which antigen it targets is not known. Base qualities are missing; no much larger clone stands one base away.

The specimen sequenced was PBMCs. Recombination joined TRBV6-1 with TRBJ2-3, and the D gene may be TRBD1, 5 bases matching. This clonotype was obtained from a young man in good health and CMV-seronegative. The DNA sequence is given as TGTGCCAGCAGTGAAGCCCCCAGCAGGGCTTACACAGATACGCAGTATTTT. Protein translation: CASSEAPSRAYTDTQYF.